The 20 T cell receptor beta chains below come from one sample, sequenced in a study of blood T cell repertoires in COVID-19. Assay used: immunoSEQ multiplex PCR; TCRdb lists only in-frame clones, some missing. The data hold more than 300,000 clones, with around 92% observed a single time. The specimen was PBMCs or T cells enriched from blood (not recorded which). Receptors were obtained from a woman aged 25 to 39 who had recovered from COVID-19.

There are a few counts of this clone. This chain uses TRBV6-5 with TRBJ2-1, with 8 bases that match TRBD1. Germline lookup yields CDR1 MNHEY and CDR2 SVGAGI. The CDR3 has 15 amino acids. The trim removed 1 base at V and 7 bases at J, leaving 6 bases unmatched. Written as DNA, the CDR3 is TGTGCCAGCAGTTACTTGGACAGGGCTAGGAATGAGCAGTTCTTC. Translated: CASSYLDRARNEQFF.

The chain uses TRBV28 and TRBJ1-2, with TRBD1 matching 7 bases. In germline, CDR1 is MDHEN, CDR2 SYDVKM. This CDR3 comprises 14 residues. V lost 7 bases to trimming and J lost 7 bases; unmatched junction nucleotides: 12. The DNA of the CDR3 is TGTGCCAGCACTAGAACAGGGGTCCAATTTGGCTACACCTTC. Translated: CASTRTGVQFGYTF.

The V call is TRBV30, the J call TRBJ1-1; no firm D call. The CDR3 covers 14 residues. Germline assignment: CDR1 GTSNPN and CDR2 SVGIG (reference sequence). V was cut by 3 bases and J by 2 bases, with 13 bases left in between. Here the CDR3 reads CAWSPWRDNTEAFF. The CDR3 bases are TGTGCCTGGAGCCCGTGGAGAGACAACACTGAAGCTTTCTTT. Full variable domain (rest looked up from reference TRBV30 and TRBJ1-1): SQTIHQWPATLVQPVGSPLSLECTVEGTSNPNLYWYRQAAGRGLQLLFYSVGIGQISSEVPQNLSASRPQDRQFILSSKKLLLSDSGFYLCAWSPWRDNTEAFFGQGTRLTVV.

V gene TRBV10-3 combines with J gene TRBJ2-1; a possible D gene is TRBD2 (6 bases). Between the trimmed V and J ends, which lost 2 bases and 7 bases, there was a span of 15 bases. Germline V gene lookup returns CDR1 ENHRY and CDR2 SYGVKD. This CDR3 is 15 amino acids long. The CDR3 DNA reads TGTGCCATCAGTGAGAATTCGGGAGATCGGAATGAGCAGTTCTTC. Translated, it gives CAISENSGDRNEQFF.

The chain combines TRBV6-5 with TRBJ1-1; the D gene is possibly TRBD1 (6 bases). There are 16 residues in the CDR3. Germline CDR1 is MNHEY and CDR2 is SVGAGI. Trimming took 0 bases from V and 6 from J, leaving 17 bases between them. The DNA for the CDR3 is TGTGCCAGCAGTTACTCCCCAGCAGGGGTGAAGGCTGAAGCTTTCTTT. Protein sequence: CASSYSPAGVKAEAFF.

The chain uses TRBV29-1 and TRBJ2-7, with 7 bases identical to TRBD2. V gave up 8 bases and J gave up 0 bases; unmatched junction bases: 10. Germline CDR1 reads SQVTM; CDR2 reads ANQGSEA. CDR3 length equals 14 residues. CDR3 bases: TGCAGCTCCTCGACTAGCCGCGCCTCCTACGAGCAGTACTTC. It translates to CSSSTSRASYEQYF.

The chain couples TRBV19 to TRBJ2-1; 7 bases are shared with TRBD2. In germline, CDR1 is LNHDA, CDR2 SQIVND (reference sequence). This CDR3 contains 16 residues. Losses at the gene ends were 4 bases for V and 0 bases for J; bases not matched to a gene: 6. The CDR3 loop reads CASSRRESRSYNEQFF. Written as DNA, the CDR3 is TGTGCCAGTAGTAGGCGGGAGAGTCGCTCCTACAATGAGCAGTTCTTC.

The V and J genes are TRBV4-1 and TRBJ2-2, with 13 positions matching TRBD2. The germline gives CDR1 MGHRA, CDR2 YSYEKL. Trimming took 4 bases from V and 5 from J; bases not matched to a gene: 7. The CDR3 contains 17 residues. The CDR3 loop reads CASSLRTSGSGTGELFF. In DNA, the CDR3 is TGCGCCAGCAGCCTTCGGACTAGCGGGAGTGGGACCGGGGAGCTGTTTTTT.

The V and J genes are TRBV20-1 and TRBJ2-7; 7 nucleotides line up with TRBD2. In germline, CDR1 is DFQATT, CDR2 SNEGSKA (reference sequence). The CDR3 runs 11 residues. CDR3 in DNA: TGCAGCTTGGGGGGGGCCTACGAGCAGTACTTC. This gives the protein CSLGGAYEQYF.

V and J are TRBV6-5 and TRBJ1-3; D uncertain. The V and J ends lost 7 bases and 8 bases respectively, with 12 bases between them. Germline V gives CDR1 MNHEY, CDR2 SVGAGI. The CDR3 covers 12 residues. CDR3 residues: CASTPFGDTIYF. CDR3 nucleotide sequence: TGTGCCAGCACCCCATTCGGGGACACCATATATTTT.

The chain joins TRBV11-2 to TRBJ2-1; unclear D gene. Trimming left V 2 bases short and J 6 bases short, with 11 bases between. The CDR3 is 14 amino acids. Germline CDR1 and CDR2: SGHAT and FQNNGV. This CDR3 reads CASSLSSTLNEQFF. CDR3 bases: TGTGCCAGCAGCTTAAGTAGCACCCTCAATGAGCAGTTCTTC. The full variable domain, with the rest looked up from reference TRBV11-2 and TRBJ2-1, is EAGVAQSPRYKIIEKRQSVAFWCNPISGHATLYWYQQILGQGPKLLIQFQNNGVVDDSQLPKDRFSAERLKGVDSTLKIQPAKLEDSAVYLCASSLSSTLNEQFFGPGTRLTVL.

The V gene is TRBV5-5, the J gene TRBJ1-4, with D perhaps matching TRBD1 (5 bases). With 6 bases removed from V and 8 bases from J, the gap between germline ends came to 20 bases. This CDR3 is built from 15 residues. Germline lookup yields CDR1 SGHKS and CDR2 YYEKEE (reference sequence). CDR3 coding DNA: TGTGCCAGCACACATGTAGGGCAGGGAGGAGAAAAACTGTTTTTT. Residues: CASTHVGQGGEKLFF.

In regard to this clone: One end of the junction fails to match germline, which may point to a read error. The chain is built from TRBV7-7 and TRBJ2-5, with 7 bases identical to TRBD1. The CDR3 contains 16 residues. CDR1 and CDR2 from the germline V gene are SSHAT and FNYEAQ (reference sequence). CDR3 in DNA: TGTGCTAGCAGCTTAGTACGGGACAGATACCAAGAGACCCAGTACTTC. Its protein product is CASSLVRDRYQETQYF.

The chain uses TRBV14 and TRBJ2-7; D is uncertain. This CDR3 spans 14 amino acids. V was trimmed by 7 bases and J by 1 base, leaving 14 bases between them. Germline V gives CDR1 SGHDN, CDR2 FVKESK. The CDR3 DNA is TGTGCCAGCAACCACGCTGGCGGTTCCTACGAGCAGTACTTC. Its translation: CASNHAGGSYEQYF.

The chain carries TRBV19 and TRBJ1-5, with D maybe TRBD1 (6 bases). The V gene lost 5 bases and the J gene lost 7 bases, with 21 bases spanning the gap. Germline CDR1 reads LNHDA; CDR2 reads SQIVND (reference sequence). CDR3 length: 16 amino acids. CDR3 coding DNA: TGTGCCAGTAGTGCCGACCGGGACATAACGGGGCAGCCCCAGCATTTT. Translated, it gives CASSADRDITGQPQHF.

The chain has TRBV3-1 (or the pseudogene TRBV3-2) and TRBJ2-7; 7 nucleotides match TRBD2. V lost 8 bases to trimming and J lost 2 bases; unmatched junction nucleotides: 9. In germline, CDR1 is LGHDT, CDR2 YNNKEL (reference sequence). This CDR3 has 14 amino acids. The CDR3 bases are TGTGCCAGCGGCCTGTTAAGCGGGACCTACGAGCAGTACTTC. Amino acids: CASGLLSGTYEQYF.

The chain uses TRBV27 and TRBJ2-4; 8 nucleotides align to TRBD2. Germline V gene data show CDR1 as MNHEY and CDR2 as SMNVEV (reference sequence). The V segment lost 4 bases and the J segment 0 bases; nucleotides outside the gene matches: 8. The CDR3 sequence is 17 residues long. The CDR3, as DNA: TGTGCCAGCAGTTCGGGAGGGACACTACTAGCCAAAAACATTCAGTACTTC. It is translated as CASSSGGTLLAKNIQYF.

The chain combines TRBV2 with TRBJ2-2; D not certain. CDR3 length equals 13 residues. V lost 9 bases and J 1 base, leaving 9 bases between the germline ends. The germline V gene has CDR1 SNHLY and CDR2 FYNNEI. The CDR3 spells CARSNVNTGELFF. DNA of the CDR3: TGTGCCAGATCTAACGTGAACACCGGGGAGCTGTTTTTT.

This clone showed up just once. The chain employs TRBV7-9 and TRBJ1-1; 9 nucleotides line up with TRBD1. Trimming removed 5 bases from V and 1 base from J; junction bases left unmatched: 5. This CDR3 is built from 15 residues. The germline V gene encodes CDR1 SEHNR and CDR2 FQNEAQ (reference sequence). The CDR3 loop reads CASSKQGAGNTEAFF. DNA for the CDR3: TGTGCCAGCAGCAAACAGGGGGCGGGGAACACTGAAGCTTTCTTT.

The chain combines TRBV28 with TRBJ2-2, with TRBD2 matching over 9 bases. Germline CDR1 reads MDHEN; CDR2 reads SYDVKM. The CDR3 is 17 residues long. The J segment lost 3 bases and the V segment lost 6 bases, leaving 11 bases of the junction unmatched. The CDR3 spells CASRQLAGRAYTGELFF. The CDR3 DNA follows: TGTGCCAGCAGACAGCTAGCGGGAAGGGCGTACACCGGGGAGCTGTTTTTT. Complete variable domain (other parts from reference TRBV28 and TRBJ2-2): DVKVTQSSRYLVKRTGEKVFLECVQDMDHENMFWYRQDPGLGLRLIYFSYDVKMKEKGDIPEGYSVSREKKERFSLILESASTNQTSMYLCASRQLAGRAYTGELFFGEGSRLTVL.